A single sample is the source of the 22 T cell receptor beta chains below, sequenced in a study of human T cells and chemical hapten exposure. Time point given: pre-sensitization, week 0. Treatment: therapeutic diphenylcyclopropenone sensitization with weekly scalp DPC. TCRdb re-called the RACE reads through MiXCR, storing one row per CDR3 protein. The sample records approximately 50,000 distinct CDR3 sequences, about 11% being singletons. This specimen was whole blood, taken in connection with sensitization to the hapten diphenylcyclopropenone (DPC). The receptors were gathered from a woman between 40 and 50 years old with alopecia areata. Some clones in this sample may be carry-over from other donors' samples.

Of note for this clonotype: Given a much more abundant clone one base away, this may be a read error. The chain combines TRBV20-1 with TRBJ1-4, with TRBD1 as a possible D gene (6 bases). The CDR3 sequence is 13 residues long. The germline V gene has CDR1 DFQATT and CDR2 SNEGSKA (reference sequence). The ends were cut back, 6 bases at V and 8 bases at J, with 16 bases in the middle. In DNA form, the CDR3 reads TGCAGTGCCCCGAGGGGGGGACCAGAAAAACTGTTTTTT. It encodes CSAPRGGPEKLFF.

This clonotype has ten or more counts. The chain combines TRBV2 with TRBJ2-5; TRBD2 is a possible D gene (5 bases). This CDR3 has 19 residues. Trimming stripped 8 bases from V and 2 bases from J, with 30 bases between. From germline, CDR1 is SNHLY and CDR2 FYNNEI. CDR3 loop: CASEGQFESSPKLQETQYF. The CDR3 bases are TGTGCCAGCGAGGGCCAGTTCGAATCGTCGCCTAAGCTTCAAGAGACCCAGTACTTC.

This clonotype was counted at least ten times. The chain employs TRBV6-5 and TRBJ2-5; possible D gene TRBD1, 5 bases. The germline gives CDR1 MNHEY, CDR2 SVGAGI. This CDR3 has 13 amino acids. Trimming cost V 5 bases and J 1 base, with 8 bases left between them. The DNA for the CDR3 is TGTGCCAGCAGTCGACAGTTCCAAGAGACCCAGTACTTC. This codes for CASSRQFQETQYF.

The chain joins TRBV20-1 to TRBJ2-7; 7 bases are a match to TRBD2. Unmatched junction bases numbered 13, after V lost 6 bases and J lost 2 bases. The CDR3 consists of 15 residues. The V gene's germline CDR1 is DFQATT and CDR2 SNEGSKA (reference sequence). CDR3 bases: TGCAGTGCGCTGCCGGAGGGGAGGGGTGCCTACGAGCAGTACTTC. It translates to CSALPEGRGAYEQYF.

This clonotype was found a few times. This chain joins TRBV12-3 or TRBV12-4 and TRBJ2-5, with TRBD2 matching over 10 bases. V trimming: 6 bases; J trimming: 5 bases; junction bases outside the gene matches: 6. This CDR3 has 14 residues. CDR3 protein: CASSLAGVWETQYF. The CDR3 DNA reads as TGTGCCAGCAGCCTAGCGGGAGTGTGGGAGACCCAGTACTTC.

This clonotype was detected many times. V usage is TRBV28 and J usage is TRBJ2-1; 13 bases fit TRBD2. The length of the CDR3 is 17 residues. Germline V gene lookup returns CDR1 MDHEN and CDR2 SYDVKM. Germline trimming cut 4 bases from V and 8 bases from J; bases unmatched to any gene: 11. In DNA, the CDR3 is TGTGCCAGCAGTTGGTCGGGGGGGACTAGCGGGACCCATGAGCAGTTCTTC. It encodes CASSWSGGTSGTHEQFF.

The CDR3 nucleotides are TGTGCCAGCAGAAGACAGGGTGACTCACCCCTCCACTTT. Its protein product is CASRRQGDSPLHF. This chain uses TRBV6-5 with TRBJ1-6, with 7 positions matching TRBD1. J was trimmed by 10 bases and V by 6 bases; bases with no gene match: 6. Germline values: CDR1 MNHEY, CDR2 SVGAGI. The CDR3 has 13 residues.

This clonotype was recorded many times. The chain couples TRBV19 to TRBJ2-4; 7 bases line up with TRBD1. The germline V gene has CDR1 LNHDA and CDR2 SQIVND (reference sequence). J was trimmed by 5 bases and V by 7 bases; bases with no gene match: 8. The CDR3 runs 14 residues. CDR3 sequence (DNA): TGTGCCAGTATCGGGACAGACAAGGAAAACATTCAGTACTTC. Its protein is CASIGTDKENIQYF.

This clonotype was observed a handful of times. This sequence joins TRBV14 and TRBJ1-1, with a possible D match to TRBD1 (5 bases). V dropped 3 bases and J dropped 5 bases, with 16 bases sitting between them. The V gene's germline CDR1 is SGHDN and CDR2 FVKESK. The CDR3 runs to 15 residues. The CDR3 region is CASSHRAAGRTEAFF. CDR3 bases: TGTGCCAGCAGCCACAGGGCAGCAGGGAGGACTGAAGCTTTCTTT.

This clonotype was recorded many times. V is TRBV6-5 and J is TRBJ1-1, with 7 bases aligning to TRBD1. Germline V gene data show CDR1 as MNHEY and CDR2 as SVGAGI. V shed 3 bases, J shed 1 base, and the junction held 5 bases outside the gene matches. The CDR3 consists of 15 residues. The CDR3 sequence: CASSYGAGGNTEAFF. For the CDR3, the DNA is TGTGCCAGCAGTTATGGGGCAGGGGGGAACACTGAAGCTTTCTTT.

This clonotype was seen a handful of times. The chain employs TRBV7-9 and TRBJ2-3; TRBD1 or TRBD2 may be the D gene (5 bases each). This CDR3 spans 14 amino acids. V shed 4 bases and J shed 2 bases, with 10 bases lying between them. The germline CDR1 and CDR2 sequences are SEHNR and FQNEAQ (reference sequence). The CDR3, as DNA: TGTGCCAGCAGCTCCGGGACCCCCACAGATACGCAGTATTTT. It specifies CASSSGTPTDTQYF. Combining the CDR3 with reference TRBV7-9 and TRBJ2-3 gives the whole variable domain DTGVSQNPRHKITKRGQNVTFRCDPISEHNRLYWYRQTLGQGPEFLTYFQNEAQLEKSRLLSDRFSAERPKGSFSTLEIQRTEQGDSAMYLCASSSGTPTDTQYFGPGTRLTVL.

The chain couples TRBV24-1 to TRBJ2-1, with 8 bases that match TRBD1. Germline CDR1 is KGHDR and CDR2 is SFDVKD. The CDR3 covers 14 residues. After removal of 3 bases from V and 9 bases from J, the junction contained 6 bases not matched to a gene. CDR3 bases: TGTGCCACCAGTGATCGGACAGGGCTGGCTGAGCAGTTCTTC. Translating it yields CATSDRTGLAEQFF.

This clonotype was counted at least ten times. The chain carries TRBV4-2 and TRBJ2-7; D is unresolved. V lost 0 bases and J lost 1, with 7 bases in between. Germline V gives CDR1 LGHNA, CDR2 YNFKEQ. There are 14 residues in the CDR3. The CDR3 DNA sequence: TGTGCCAGCAGCCAAGATCGAGGTTCCTACGAGCAGTACTTC. Protein sequence: CASSQDRGSYEQYF.

The V call is TRBV7-3, the J call TRBJ2-1; 8 bases are a match to TRBD1. The CDR3 runs 14 residues. Unmatched junction bases numbered 6, after V lost 5 bases and J lost 6 bases. CDR1 is SGHTA, CDR2 FQGTGA, per germline. CDR3 residues: CASSPGTGGNEQFF. The CDR3 DNA sequence: TGTGCCAGCAGCCCCGGGACAGGCGGCAATGAGCAGTTCTTC.

This clonotype was seen a handful of times. The chain has TRBV2 and TRBJ2-2; the D call may be TRBD1 or TRBD2 (5 bases each). Germline CDR1 SNHLY, CDR2 FYNNEI. With 6 bases removed from V and 6 bases from J, the gap between germline ends came to 11 bases. CDR3 size: 13 residues. The CDR3 here is CASRGLAPGELFF. The DNA of the CDR3 is TGTGCCAGCAGGGGGCTAGCCCCCGGGGAGCTGTTTTTT.

This chain joins TRBV9 and TRBJ2-3, with TRBD2 matching over 8 bases. Germline V gene sequence: CDR1 SGDLS, CDR2 YYNGEE. CDR3 length: 15 amino acids. The J segment lost 2 bases and the V segment lost 0 bases, leaving 2 bases of the junction unmatched. The CDR3, as DNA: TGTGCCAGCAGCGTAGTCGGGGGGGCCACAGATACGCAGTATTTT. Its translation: CASSVVGGATDTQYF.

This clonotype occurred many times. The chain combines TRBV6-5 with TRBJ2-7; the match to TRBD1 covers 7 bases. Germline V gives CDR1 MNHEY, CDR2 SVGAGI. With V trimmed by 4 bases and J by 2 bases, 5 bases remained unmatched. This CDR3 contains 14 residues. The CDR3 DNA is TGTGCCAGCAGTTTATACAGGGGAGCCTACGAGCAGTACTTC. Amino acids: CASSLYRGAYEQYF.

The chain uses TRBV12-5 and TRBJ2-7, with 9 positions matching TRBD1. Trimming cost V 5 bases and J 5 bases; bases outside gene matches: 10. This CDR3 has 15 amino acids. CDR1 LGHNT and CDR2 FRNRAP come from the germline V gene. This chain's CDR3 is CASGRWGTGLHEQYF. CDR3 DNA: TGTGCTAGTGGTCGGTGGGGGACAGGGCTACACGAGCAGTACTTC.

Many counts were recorded for this clonotype. The rearrangement joins TRBV13 to TRBJ1-1; no reliable D call. The germline CDR1 and CDR2 sequences are PRHDT and FYEKMQ (reference sequence). The CDR3 consists of 14 residues. The V and J ends lost 4 bases and 5 bases respectively, with 14 bases between them. This CDR3 is CASSSGRAGTEAFF. The CDR3 bases are TGTGCCAGCAGCTCGGGCAGAGCGGGGACTGAAGCTTTCTTT.

The CDR3: CASSLGYQDTQYF. The CDR3 bases are TGCGCCAGCAGCTTGGGGTACCAGGATACGCAGTATTTT. The chain links TRBV5-1 to TRBJ2-3; D gene unclear. Looked up from germline, CDR1 is SGHRS and CDR2 is YFSETQ. The CDR3 covers 13 residues. Trimming pared 0 bases from V and 6 bases from J, leaving 8 bases between.

This chain joins TRBV2 and TRBJ2-5; D is possibly TRBD1 (6 bases). From germline, CDR1 is SNHLY and CDR2 FYNNEI. Trimming stripped 5 bases from V and 3 bases from J, with 13 bases between. This CDR3 contains 14 residues. The CDR3 sequence is CASSLDRGKETQYF. CDR3 DNA: TGTGCCAGCAGTTTGGACAGAGGGAAAGAGACCCAGTACTTC.

At least ten counts were recorded for this clonotype. V and J are TRBV7-9 and TRBJ1-1; 8 bases align to TRBD1. The CDR3 consists of 14 residues. J lost 11 bases, V lost 5 bases, and 13 bases had no gene match. CDR1 SEHNR and CDR2 FQNEAQ come from the germline V gene (reference sequence). CDR3 DNA: TGTGCCAGCAGCGAATGGACAGGGTTCAGTGCCGCTTTCTTT. Its translation is CASSEWTGFSAAFF. Full variable domain (outside the CDR3, taken from reference TRBV7-9 and TRBJ1-1): DTGVSQNPRHKITKRGQNVTFRCDPISEHNRLYWYRQTLGQGPEFLTYFQNEAQLEKSRLLSDRFSAERPKGSFSTLEIQRTEQGDSAMYLCASSEWTGFSAAFFGQGTRLTVV.